A single sample gave rise to the 24 T cell receptor beta chains below, sequenced in a study of T cell repertoires in cytomegalovirus infection. TCRdb re-called the reads with MiXCR, one entry per CDR3 protein. This sample has approximately 250,000 distinct CDR3 sequences; roughly 22% occur once, and the top ten carry around a sixth. Source material: CD8+ T cells from PBMCs. All receptors come from a human donor in good health (CMV status not recorded). Some clones in this sample may be carry-over from other donors' samples.

The V call is TRBV5-1, the J call TRBJ2-3; TRBD1 might be the D (5 bases). Between the trimmed V and J ends, which lost 0 bases and 2 bases, there was a span of 10 bases. This CDR3 is built from 15 residues. Per the germline V gene, CDR1 is SGHRS and CDR2 is YFSETQ. The CDR3: CASSLVRAATDTQYF. The CDR3 DNA sequence: TGCGCCAGCAGCTTGGTCAGGGCAGCCACAGATACGCAGTATTTT.

The V gene is TRBV27, the J gene TRBJ1-5, with D unclear. The CDR3 runs to 13 residues. Trimming took off 9 bases at V and 4 bases at J, with 13 bases between the two ends. CDR1 and CDR2 from the germline V gene are MNHEY and SMNVEV (reference sequence). The chain's CDR3 is CASRGGRNQPQHF. CDR3 coding DNA: TGTGCCAGTCGGGGTGGGAGGAATCAGCCCCAGCATTTT.

The gene calls are TRBV11-2 and TRBJ2-3; unclear D gene. The CDR3 sequence is 13 residues long. Trimming left V 2 bases short and J 4 bases short, with 7 bases between. The germline V gene encodes CDR1 SGHAT and CDR2 FQNNGV. The DNA of the CDR3 is TGTGCCAGCAGCTTATGGACCGCAGATACGCAGTATTTT. This gives the protein CASSLWTADTQYF.

V and J are TRBV12-3 or TRBV12-4 and TRBJ2-1, with TRBD2 matching 12 bases. After removal of 6 bases from V and 4 bases from J, the junction contained 10 bases not matched to a gene. The CDR3 covers 17 residues. CDR3 loop: CASSSSASGGAYNEQFF. DNA for the CDR3: TGTGCCAGCAGCTCATCGGCTAGCGGGGGGGCATACAATGAGCAGTTCTTC.

In the case of this clonotype: A read error may explain this, as a much larger clone is one base away. J is TRBJ2-7 and V is TRBV7-2; D gene ambiguous. The CDR3 consists of 14 residues. The V gene's germline CDR1 is SGHTA and CDR2 FQGNSA. V lost 2 bases to trimming and J lost 5 bases, with 13 bases between them. The CDR3 here is CASSLCEVLDEQYF. The CDR3 region has the DNA TGTGCCAGCAGCTTATGCGAGGTATTAGACGAGCAGTACTTC. Looking up the rest from reference TRBV7-2 and TRBJ2-7 gives the full variable domain: GAGVSQSPSNKVTEKGKDVELRCDPISGHTALYWYRQSLGQGLEFLIYFQGNSAPDKSGLPSDRFSAERTGGSVSTLTIQRTQQEDSAVYLCASSLCEVLDEQYFGPGTRLTVT.

The rearrangement joins TRBV29-1 to TRBJ2-1; TRBD1 aligns across 7 bases. After removal of 1 base from V and 4 bases from J, the junction contained 10 bases not matched to a gene. The CDR3 contains 16 residues. Germline-derived CDR1 and CDR2 are SQVTM and ANQGSEA. The CDR3 is CSVEGRGRGSYNEQFF. In DNA, the CDR3 is TGCAGCGTTGAAGGCAGGGGCAGGGGGTCTTACAATGAGCAGTTCTTC.

The chain couples TRBV15 to TRBJ1-4, with TRBD1 as a possible D gene (5 bases). V was trimmed by 5 bases and J by 1 base, leaving 11 bases between them. This CDR3 comprises 15 residues. Germline V gives CDR1 LNHNV, CDR2 YYDKDF (reference sequence). DNA of the CDR3: TGTGCCACCAGCGCCCTCGGGGGAACTAATGAAAAACTGTTTTTT. This gives the protein CATSALGGTNEKLFF.

This clonotype was seen ten or more times. V is TRBV7-8 and J is TRBJ2-6; D gene unclear. V lost 5 bases to trimming and J lost 0 bases, with 8 bases between them. Germline V gene data show CDR1 as SGHVS and CDR2 as FQNEAQ. The CDR3 spans 15 residues. The DNA of the CDR3 is TGTGCCAGCAGCAAAAAGGTCTCTGGGGCCAACGTCCTGACTTTC. Its translation: CASSKKVSGANVLTF.

This chain joins TRBV9 and TRBJ2-1; TRBD2 matches at 11 bases. This CDR3 is 14 amino acids long. Germline V gene data show CDR1 as SGDLS and CDR2 as YYNGEE. V shed 5 bases and J 8 bases; nucleotides not matched to a gene: 6. CDR3 nucleotide sequence: TGTGCCAGCAGAAGACTAGCGGGGAGGGATGAGCAGTTCTTC. This gives the protein CASRRLAGRDEQFF.

This clonotype was observed a single time. The V gene is TRBV13, the J gene TRBJ2-5, with 7 nucleotides matching TRBD2. CDR1 is PRHDT, CDR2 FYEKMQ, per germline (reference sequence). This CDR3 has 16 amino acids. J gave up 5 bases and V 2 bases, and 11 bases lay outside the gene matches. CDR3: CASSLWSSGVGETQYF. The DNA for the CDR3 is TGTGCCAGCAGCTTATGGTCAAGCGGGGTAGGGGAGACCCAGTACTTC.

This clonotype was seen once. The gene calls are TRBV5-6 and TRBJ2-5; D gene ambiguous. The germline V gene encodes CDR1 SGHDT and CDR2 YYEEEE. This CDR3 comprises 13 residues. Trimming took off 5 bases at V and 2 bases at J, with 10 bases between the two ends. The CDR3 sequence: CASSVHEQETQYF. The CDR3, as DNA: TGTGCCAGCAGTGTGCACGAACAAGAGACCCAGTACTTC.

The chain couples TRBV12-3 or TRBV12-4 to TRBJ1-6; TRBD1 matches at 8 bases. The trim removed 3 bases at V and 10 bases at J, leaving 8 bases unmatched. This CDR3 is built from 15 residues. The CDR3 nucleotides are TGTGCCAGCAGTTTCCTCCAGGGGGCCGGGTCACCCCTCCACTTT. Amino acid sequence: CASSFLQGAGSPLHF.

V gene TRBV7-6 combines with J gene TRBJ1-4, with TRBD1 identical over 10 bases. The germline V gene encodes CDR1 SGHVS and CDR2 FNYEAQ. The CDR3 has 15 residues. J gave up 7 bases and V 2 bases, and 4 bases lay outside the gene matches. CDR3 in DNA: TGTGCCAGCAGCTTAAACGGACAGGGGGGTGAAAAACTGTTTTTT. Protein: CASSLNGQGGEKLFF.

The chain combines TRBV12-3 or TRBV12-4 with TRBJ2-3, with 8 nucleotides matching TRBD2. V lost 3 bases, J lost 2 bases, and 4 bases stayed unmatched. The CDR3 contains 15 residues. CDR3 region: CASSLGGGNTDTQYF. DNA of the CDR3: TGTGCCAGCAGTTTGGGCGGGGGGAACACAGATACGCAGTATTTT.

The gene calls are TRBV10-3 and TRBJ2-1; D may be TRBD2 (6 bases). V lost 6 bases to trimming and J lost 0 bases, with 9 bases between them. The CDR3 is 14 amino acids. Germline V gene sequence: CDR1 ENHRY, CDR2 SYGVKD. CDR3 residues: CAIRRENSYNEQFF. The CDR3 nucleotides are TGTGCCATCAGGCGGGAAAACTCCTACAATGAGCAGTTCTTC.

This clonotype was seen ten or more times. The rearrangement links TRBV7-8 to TRBJ2-2; D is uncertain. The CDR3 spans 16 residues. The germline gives CDR1 SGHVS, CDR2 FQNEAQ. Between the trimmed V and J ends, which lost 5 bases and 5 bases, there was a span of 18 bases. As DNA, the CDR3 is TGTGCCAGCAGCAGATTAGAGAGACCATCTACCGGGGAGCTGTTTTTT. Translating gives CASSRLERPSTGELFF.

In its sample, this clonotype was seen a few times. The gene calls are TRBV12-3 or TRBV12-4 and TRBJ2-7; possible D gene TRBD2, 6 bases. Trimming left V 6 bases short and J 2 bases short, with 14 bases between. This CDR3 has 14 residues. CDR3 in amino acids: CASSRLAYPYEQYF. CDR3 DNA: TGTGCCAGCAGCCGTCTAGCGTATCCCTACGAGCAGTACTTC.

The chain couples TRBV6-6 to TRBJ2-5, with 8 nucleotides matching TRBD1. CDR1 MNHNY and CDR2 SVGAGI come from the germline V gene (reference sequence). The length of the CDR3 is 14 residues. The V gene end was trimmed by 6 bases and the J gene end by 5 bases; junction bases not matched to a gene: 8. The CDR3 DNA follows: TGTGCCAGCAGCCGACAGGGGTTAGGGGAGACCCAGTACTTC. Translated: CASSRQGLGETQYF.

Remarks on this clonotype: It may be a read error: a sequence one base away is much more abundant. The chain has TRBV7-2 and TRBJ1-2, with D unresolved. Germline-derived CDR1 and CDR2 are SGHTA and FQGNSA. Trimming cost V 3 bases and J 4 bases, with 9 bases left between them. The CDR3 has 13 amino acids. CDR3 nucleotide sequence: TGTGCCAGCAGCTTTCTAGGTTGCTATGGCTACACCTTC. Residues: CASSFLGCYGYTF.

V gene TRBV28 combines with J gene TRBJ2-7, with D possibly matching TRBD1 (5 bases). V lost 7 bases, J lost 1 base, and 11 bases lay in between. Germline CDR1 is MDHEN and CDR2 is SYDVKM. The CDR3 spans 13 residues. DNA of the CDR3: TGTGCCAGCATCTCGACAGCATCCTACGAGCAGTACTTC. This codes for CASISTASYEQYF.

This clonotype was counted at least ten times. J is TRBJ1-1 and V is TRBV7-6; 12 bases are shared with TRBD1. The junction had 2 bases not matched to a gene; V was cut back by 2 bases and J by 4 bases. CDR3 length equals 15 residues. Germline V lookup: CDR1 SGHVS, CDR2 FNYEAQ. The DNA of the CDR3 is TGTGCCAGCAGCTTAATGGGACAGGGGGCCACTGAAGCTTTCTTT. Amino acids: CASSLMGQGATEAFF.

V and J are TRBV7-3 and TRBJ1-6; TRBD1 matches at 9 bases. Germline CDR1 is SGHTA and CDR2 is FQGTGA. The CDR3 contains 14 residues. The V segment lost 5 bases and the J segment 7 bases; nucleotides outside the gene matches: 3. The DNA for the CDR3 is TGTGCCAGCAGCGGTGGACAGGGGAATTCACCCCTCCACTTT. Encoded protein: CASSGGQGNSPLHF.

The table lists this clonotype with a few counts. The chain links TRBV28 to TRBJ1-1, with D unclear. Germline V gene data show CDR1 as MDHEN and CDR2 as SYDVKM. Trimming pared 3 bases from V and 1 base from J, leaving 12 bases between. The CDR3 covers 15 residues. The CDR3 region is CASSFSLTTNTEAFF. In DNA, the CDR3 is TGTGCCAGCAGTTTTTCCTTAACCACGAACACTGAAGCTTTCTTT.

The chain carries TRBV6-2 or TRBV6-3 and TRBJ2-1; no reliable D call. The CDR3 runs 11 residues. Trimming removed 2 bases at V and 8 bases at J, with 4 bases between. The germline V gene encodes CDR1 MNHEY and CDR2 SVGEGT. CDR3 protein: CASSYPDEQFF. Here the CDR3 DNA reads TGTGCCAGCAGTTACCCCGATGAGCAGTTCTTC.